The clone carrying this TCR beta chain was picked up many times. The antigen remains unidentified. This sample is drawn from a study of regulatory T cells in long-lasting Graves disease. Study-level findings and limits: Persistent disease favored TRBV28, TRBJ1-2 and TRBJ2-5.

Germline assignment: CDR1 SGHAT and CDR2 FQNNGV. The CDR3 totals 16 residues. V was clipped by 0 bases and J by 0 bases; unmatched bases: 2. Stated time point: newly diagnosed GD, antithyroid drugs for less than 3 months. Generation of the TCR library employed RNA extracted from PBMCs. For TCR beta, libraries came from iRepertoire HTBI primers and Arm-PCR of CDR3 regions. Each CDR3 protein is one row after TCRdb ran MiXCR on the multiplex PCR reads. Of 350,000 to 550,000 distinct CDR3 sequences in the sample, about 15% were seen once. The same data also contributed to another study, on T cells in Graves' hyperthyroidism and ophthalmopathy. From that report: Model-based prediction identified ophthalmopathy a median roughly six months prior to its onset.

This TCR came from a woman aged 50 to 60 with Graves disease. The V call is TRBV11-2, the J call TRBJ2-7; 10 positions match TRBD1. Sequences were derived from peripheral blood mononuclear cells (PBMCs), sampled at new diagnosis, from a patient treated with antithyroid drugs. CDR3 sequence: CASSLDWDRGSYEQYF. The DNA of the CDR3 is TGTGCCAGCAGCTTAGATTGGGACAGGGGCTCCTACGAGCAGTACTTC.